The 30 T cell receptor beta chains in this list originate from one sample, sequenced in a study of cytomegalovirus exposure and HLA in healthy donors. The study ran its PCR with 60 Vbeta and 13 Jbeta primers. TCRdb keeps only in-frame clones here, not all; method: immunoSEQ multiplex PCR. The profile shows roughly 150,000 clones, roughly 68% of them singletons. Source material: PBMCs. The receptors stem from a man in his thirties or forties in good health and CMV-seropositive.

This clone was picked up a small number of times. Relative to the germline gene, one junction end is altered; a read error may explain this. The chain recombines TRBV6-5 with TRBJ1-1; D call uncertain. The germline CDR1 and CDR2 sequences are MNHEY and SVGAGI. There are 14 residues in the CDR3. CDR3 sequence reads: CASRYSTLNTEAFF. In nucleotides, the CDR3 is TGTGCCAGCAGGTACTCAACACTGAACACTGAAGCTTTCTTT.

The chain joins TRBV11-2 to TRBJ2-3, with 10 bases that match TRBD2. From germline, CDR1 is SGHAT and CDR2 FQNNGV. With 1 base clipped from V and 3 bases from J, the junction kept 7 bases outside the gene matches. The length of the CDR3 is 17 residues. For the CDR3, the DNA is TGTGCCAGCAGCTTAGTTCTAGCGGGAGCTGGGACAGATACGCAGTATTTT. Encoded protein: CASSLVLAGAGTDTQYF.

In its sample, this clone was seen once. The germline gene is not matched at one end of the junction; a read error may be the cause. This rearrangement joins TRBV5-1 to TRBJ2-7; D remains unclear. In germline, CDR1 is SGHRS, CDR2 YFSETQ. CDR3 length: 16 amino acids. DNA for the CDR3: TGCGCCAGCAGCTTGGCCGAGGTAGTCGCGACCTACAAGCAGTACTTC. This codes for CASSLAEVVATYKQYF.

The chain is built from TRBV4-1 and TRBJ2-4; TRBD1 agrees at 8 bases. Trimming cost V 1 base and J 5 bases; bases outside gene matches: 4. The CDR3 is made up of 15 amino acids. CDR1 and CDR2 from the germline V gene are MGHRA and YSYEKL. The CDR3 protein is CASSQGDRGQNIQYF. The CDR3, as DNA: TGCGCCAGCAGCCAAGGCGACAGGGGACAAAACATTCAGTACTTC.

This clone was picked up a small number of times. This chain joins TRBV6-1 and TRBJ2-7; D ambiguous. CDR1 and CDR2 (germline): MNHNS, SASEGT. Trimming left V 0 bases short and J 7 bases short, with 16 bases between. The CDR3 spans 15 residues. In DNA form, the CDR3 reads TGTGCCAGCAGTGAAGCCCAGGAACCGAGAGTAGAGCAGTACTTC. It encodes CASSEAQEPRVEQYF.

The rearrangement joins TRBV6-1 to TRBJ2-3; 7 positions match TRBD1. CDR3 size: 15 residues. Trimming removed 5 bases from V and 6 bases from J; junction bases left unmatched: 11. Germline V CDR1 and CDR2: MNHNS, SASEGT. The CDR3 sequence is CASSTYGQDGDTQYF. CDR3 DNA: TGTGCCAGCAGTACCTATGGACAGGATGGGGATACGCAGTATTTT.

The CDR3 sequence: CASRAPGGRTEKLFF. The CDR3 bases are TGTGCCAGCAGGGCTCCAGGGGGGAGGACTGAAAAACTGTTTTTT. This chain connects TRBV6-1 to TRBJ1-4; 7 nucleotides match TRBD1. Germline-derived CDR1 and CDR2 are MNHNS and SASEGT. The CDR3 loop spans 15 amino acids. V lost 6 bases to trimming and J lost 7 bases; unmatched junction nucleotides: 11.

This chain joins TRBV4-1 and TRBJ1-1; 9 bases are shared with TRBD1. This CDR3 has 16 amino acids. Germline V lookup: CDR1 MGHRA, CDR2 YSYEKL. The V gene end was trimmed by 1 base and the J gene end by 5 bases; junction bases not matched to a gene: 8. The CDR3 region has the DNA TGCGCCAGCAGCCAAGGATCGGGACAGGGAGGAACTGAAGCTTTCTTT. Amino acid sequence: CASSQGSGQGGTEAFF.

This sequence joins TRBV4-1 and TRBJ1-5, with 7 bases aligning to TRBD1. The CDR3 runs to 15 residues. In germline, CDR1 is MGHRA, CDR2 YSYEKL. Unmatched junction bases numbered 7, after V lost 1 base and J lost 7 bases. CDR3 region: CASSQGPGDSQPQHF. CDR3 nucleotide sequence: TGCGCCAGCAGCCAAGGACCAGGGGACAGCCAGCCCCAGCATTTT.

This rearrangement joins TRBV27 to TRBJ2-7, with 8 positions matching TRBD1. The germline V gene has CDR1 MNHEY and CDR2 SMNVEV (reference sequence). V lost 3 bases and J lost 2; bases outside the gene matches: 6. CDR3 length: 15 amino acids. The CDR3 nucleotides are TGTGCCAGCAGTTTTATACAGGGGGGTACCTACGAGCAGTACTTC. Translating gives CASSFIQGGTYEQYF.

The genes are TRBV6-5 and TRBJ2-7; possibly TRBD2 for D (6 bases). Germline CDR1 reads MNHEY; CDR2 reads SVGAGI. The CDR3 extends over 13 amino acids. Trimming removed 2 bases from V and 3 bases from J, with 8 bases in between. The CDR3 loop reads CASSYRENYEQYF. CDR3 nucleotides: TGTGCCAGCAGTTACCGGGAGAACTACGAGCAGTACTTC.

V and J are TRBV29-1 and TRBJ1-2; D unresolved. The V end was cut by 6 bases, the J end by 1 base, with 15 bases between. The germline V gene has CDR1 SQVTM and CDR2 ANQGSEA. CDR3 length: 14 amino acids. This chain's CDR3 is CSVADPRLNYGYTF. DNA for the CDR3: TGCAGCGTAGCAGACCCCAGGCTTAACTATGGCTACACCTTC.

The V and J genes are TRBV15 and TRBJ1-2; 9 bases map to TRBD1. The CDR3 has 14 residues. The V gene's germline CDR1 is LNHNV and CDR2 YYDKDF (reference sequence). V was clipped by 9 bases and J by 5 bases; unmatched bases: 10. The CDR3, as DNA: TGTGCCACTTCCCCCGGGACAGGGAATTATGGCTACACCTTC. This codes for CATSPGTGNYGYTF.

The CDR3 spells CASSSWTGANTEAFF. Here the CDR3 DNA reads TGTGCCAGCAGTTCTTGGACAGGAGCGAACACTGAAGCTTTCTTT. The chain couples TRBV27 to TRBJ1-1, with 7 bases aligning to TRBD1. Germline-derived CDR1 and CDR2 are MNHEY and SMNVEV (reference sequence). The CDR3 consists of 15 residues. V was clipped by 4 bases and J by 1 base; unmatched bases: 6.

V gene TRBV10-2 combines with J gene TRBJ2-7, with TRBD1 matching over 9 bases. The CDR3 contains 17 residues. V lost 6 bases, J lost 2 bases, and 14 bases stayed unmatched. Germline V gene data show CDR1 as WSHSY and CDR2 as SAAADI. CDR3 region: CASSNTGGDTIPYEQYF. DNA of the CDR3: TGCGCCAGCAGCAATACAGGGGGCGATACTATCCCCTACGAGCAGTACTTC.

This chain joins TRBV4-1 and TRBJ2-7, with unresolved D. The CDR3 consists of 12 residues. Germline V gene sequence: CDR1 MGHRA, CDR2 YSYEKL. Trimming pared 0 bases from V and 6 bases from J, leaving 6 bases between. The CDR3 bases are TGCGCCAGCAGCCAAGATAGGAGCGAGCAGTACTTC. Amino acid sequence: CASSQDRSEQYF.

The V gene is TRBV28, the J gene TRBJ2-1; D gene ambiguous. There are 14 residues in the CDR3. V lost 7 bases and J lost 7, with 17 bases in between. Germline assignment: CDR1 MDHEN and CDR2 SYDVKM. The CDR3 DNA sequence: TGTGCCAGCATACTCCCGGGTCAAAGTAATGAGCAGTTCTTC. Its protein is CASILPGQSNEQFF.

Only a few counts were recorded for this clone. This rearrangement joins TRBV29-1 to TRBJ1-5; D is ambiguous. Per germline, CDR1 SQVTM and CDR2 ANQGSEA. Trimming shortened V by 6 bases and J by 4 bases, and 10 bases separated the two germline ends. The CDR3 is made up of 12 amino acids. CDR3 bases: TGCAGCGTCTCCGCGGTGAATCAGCCCCAGCATTTT. It yields the protein CSVSAVNQPQHF.

This clone has only one observation. The chain has TRBV5-1 and TRBJ2-7, with D tentatively TRBD2 (6 bases). V was pared by 4 bases and J by 0 bases, with 14 bases between. Germline loops: CDR1 SGHRS, CDR2 YFSETQ. This CDR3 contains 15 residues. The CDR3 DNA reads TGCGCCAGCAGCCCTATGGGGGGTAGCTCCTACGAGCAGTACTTC. It translates to CASSPMGGSSYEQYF.

This rearrangement joins TRBV9 to TRBJ1-1; maybe TRBD1 (5 bases). The germline V and J ends were trimmed by 0 bases and 1 base, with 16 bases remaining between them. From germline, CDR1 is SGDLS and CDR2 YYNGEE. This CDR3 region has 17 residues. The CDR3 DNA sequence: TGTGCCAGCAGCGTAGCGCCACGGGGGTTGAAGAACACTGAAGCTTTCTTT. Amino acids: CASSVAPRGLKNTEAFF.

V and J are TRBV10-3 and TRBJ1-1; 7 bases map to TRBD1. Germline CDR1 ENHRY, CDR2 SYGVKD. V was pared by 11 bases and J by 3 bases, with 9 bases of the junction left unmatched. This CDR3 region has 13 residues. The CDR3 here is CAYGPGGDTEAFF. The CDR3 nucleotides are TGTGCCTACGGTCCAGGGGGTGACACTGAAGCTTTCTTT.

The chain links TRBV4-1 to TRBJ1-1; D unclear. V gave up 0 bases and J gave up 3 bases, with 5 bases separating them. The germline V gene has CDR1 MGHRA and CDR2 YSYEKL. CDR3 length equals 13 residues. The CDR3 coding sequence is TGCGCCAGCAGCCAAGAGAGGGACACTGAAGCTTTCTTT. Its translation: CASSQERDTEAFF.

The V call is TRBV9, the J call TRBJ1-2, with 11 nucleotides matching TRBD1. The V gene's germline CDR1 is SGDLS and CDR2 YYNGEE. This CDR3 contains 17 residues. Losses at the gene ends were 3 bases for V and 4 bases for J; bases not matched to a gene: 11. The CDR3 sequence: CASSAAGQGAEGYGYTF. In nucleotides, the CDR3 is TGTGCCAGCAGCGCCGCAGGACAGGGGGCCGAAGGCTATGGCTACACCTTC.

The chain combines TRBV18 with TRBJ1-5; TRBD1 might be the D (6 bases). The CDR3 extends over 14 amino acids. Trimming took 3 bases from V and 9 from J, leaving 15 bases between them. Germline CDR1 is KGHSH and CDR2 is LQKENI. Here the CDR3 DNA reads TGTGCCAGCTCACCCCAGGACAGTTTTGTGCCCCAGCATTTT. This sequence encodes CASSPQDSFVPQHF.

The J gene is TRBJ1-5, the V gene TRBV1. TRBV1 is a known pseudogene. CDR3 size: 13 residues. CDR3 in DNA: TGCACCGCGATACTCTATAGCAATCAGCCCCAGCATTTT. It translates to CTAILYSNQPQHF.

The rearrangement links TRBV19 to TRBJ1-5; D is ambiguous. The CDR3 consists of 13 residues. With 9 bases removed from V and 3 bases from J, the gap between germline ends came to 12 bases. Per germline, CDR1 LNHDA and CDR2 SQIVND (reference sequence). The CDR3 DNA is TGTGCCAGCGCAACGGAGTTCAATCAGCCCCAGCATTTT. As protein: CASATEFNQPQHF. The complete variable domain, with remaining parts taken from reference TRBV19 and TRBJ1-5, reads DGGITQSPKYLFRKEGQNVTLSCEQNLNHDAMYWYRQDPGQGLRLIYYSQIVNDFQKGDIAEGYSVSREKKESFPLTVTSAQKNPTAFYLCASATEFNQPQHFGDGTRLSIL.

The chain combines TRBV27 with TRBJ1-2; TRBD1 matches at 9 bases. Per germline, CDR1 MNHEY and CDR2 SMNVEV (reference sequence). The CDR3 runs 14 residues. Unmatched junction bases numbered 8, after V lost 4 bases and J lost 8 bases. The DNA for the CDR3 is TGTGCCAGCAGTTCCGCACAGGGGGCAACGGGCTACACCTTC. Amino acids: CASSSAQGATGYTF.

This clone was seen a few times. The rearrangement links TRBV2 to TRBJ2-1; maybe TRBD2 (5 bases). Deletions cut 2 bases from V and 7 bases from J, with 21 bases between. The CDR3 extends over 17 amino acids. The germline gives CDR1 SNHLY, CDR2 FYNNEI. The CDR3 DNA is TGTGCCAGCAGTGAAAGGAGGACTGGATCTACGCGGAATGAGCAGTTCTTC. Protein sequence: CASSERRTGSTRNEQFF.

The J gene is TRBJ2-7, the V gene TRBV18; 7 nucleotides match TRBD1. Germline CDR1 KGHSH, CDR2 LQKENI. The length of the CDR3 is 13 residues. V trimming: 6 bases; J trimming: 3 bases; junction bases outside the gene matches: 5. CDR3 DNA sequence: TGTGCCAGCTCTCCGGGACAGAACTACGAGCAGTACTTC. Residues: CASSPGQNYEQYF.

This clone came up a few times. This chain connects TRBV7-9 to TRBJ2-7; D may be TRBD2 (5 bases). The length of the CDR3 is 13 residues. V gave up 5 bases and J gave up 6 bases, with 14 bases separating them. Germline CDR1 reads SEHNR; CDR2 reads FQNEAQ (reference sequence). This CDR3 reads CASSPDYNSEQYF. In DNA form, the CDR3 reads TGTGCCAGCAGCCCAGACTACAATTCCGAGCAGTACTTC.